This T cell receptor (beta chain) was captured in a study of identical twins. Whole-study findings and limits: There were fewer insertions in abundant cord blood beta clonotypes, but memory repertoires showed no such pattern. Within beta out-of-frame sequences, the excess sharing observed between twins was weaker. In drawing conclusions, the study used cross-sectional statistical analysis and did not follow the same donors.

Template switching supplied a universal primer site; unique molecular identifiers were carried on the cDNA. TCRdb re-called the 5' RACE reads through MiXCR, storing one row per CDR3 protein. This sample has 460,000 or so distinct CDR3 sequences, with around 14% found just once. At least ten counts were recorded for this clonotype. Its specificity is not known. The CDR3 is 13 residues long. CDR1 is SQVTM, CDR2 ANQGSEA, per germline. The ends lost 6 bases at V and 7 bases at J; junction bases unmatched: 5. This sample was also put to use in a study of yellow fever vaccine responses in identical twins.

The source is a woman under 30 in good health. Sequences were obtained from CD4+ T cells sorted from blood. V is TRBV29-1 and J is TRBJ2-1; 11 nucleotides match TRBD2. CDR3 loop: CSVTGLAENEQFF. The CDR3 DNA sequence: TGCAGCGTGACGGGACTAGCGGAGAATGAGCAGTTCTTC.